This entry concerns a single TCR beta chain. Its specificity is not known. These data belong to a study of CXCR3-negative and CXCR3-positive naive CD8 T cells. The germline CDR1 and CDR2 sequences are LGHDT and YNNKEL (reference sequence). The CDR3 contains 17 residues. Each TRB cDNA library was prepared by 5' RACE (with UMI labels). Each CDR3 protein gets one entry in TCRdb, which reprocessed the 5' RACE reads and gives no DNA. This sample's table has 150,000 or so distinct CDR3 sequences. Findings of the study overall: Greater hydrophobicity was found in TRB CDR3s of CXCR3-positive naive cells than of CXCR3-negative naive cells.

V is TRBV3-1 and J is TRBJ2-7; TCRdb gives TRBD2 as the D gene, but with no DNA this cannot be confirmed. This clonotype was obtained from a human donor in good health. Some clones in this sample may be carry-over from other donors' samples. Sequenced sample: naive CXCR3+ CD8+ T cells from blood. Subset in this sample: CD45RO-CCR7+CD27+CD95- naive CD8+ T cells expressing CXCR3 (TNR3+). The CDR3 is CASSQGTSGSLAYEQYF.